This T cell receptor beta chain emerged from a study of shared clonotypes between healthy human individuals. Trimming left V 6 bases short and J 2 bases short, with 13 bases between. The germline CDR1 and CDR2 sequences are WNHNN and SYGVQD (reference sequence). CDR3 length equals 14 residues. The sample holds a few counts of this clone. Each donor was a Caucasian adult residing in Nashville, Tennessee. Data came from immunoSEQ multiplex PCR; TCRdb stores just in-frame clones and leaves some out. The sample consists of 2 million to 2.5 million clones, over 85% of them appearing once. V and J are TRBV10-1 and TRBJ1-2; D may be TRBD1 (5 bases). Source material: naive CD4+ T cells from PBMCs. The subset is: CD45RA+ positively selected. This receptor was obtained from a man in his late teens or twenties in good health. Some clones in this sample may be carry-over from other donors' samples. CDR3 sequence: CASSPGGTNYGYTF. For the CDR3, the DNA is TGCGCCAGCAGCCCCGGGGGAACGAACTATGGCTACACCTTC.